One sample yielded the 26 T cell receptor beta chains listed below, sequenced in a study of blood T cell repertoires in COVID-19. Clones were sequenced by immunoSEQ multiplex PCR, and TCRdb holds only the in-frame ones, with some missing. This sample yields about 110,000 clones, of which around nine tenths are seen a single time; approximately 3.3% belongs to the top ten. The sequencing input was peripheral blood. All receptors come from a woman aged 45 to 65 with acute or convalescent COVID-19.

The CDR3 DNA reads TGCGCCAGCAGCTTAGGGGGCTTCAACACTGAAGCTTTCTTT. Amino acids: CASSLGGFNTEAFF. The rearrangement links TRBV5-1 to TRBJ1-1, with TRBD1 matching 7 bases. Germline trimming cut 2 bases from V and 2 bases from J; bases unmatched to any gene: 3. The CDR3 contains 14 residues. Germline CDR1 SGHRS, CDR2 YFSETQ.

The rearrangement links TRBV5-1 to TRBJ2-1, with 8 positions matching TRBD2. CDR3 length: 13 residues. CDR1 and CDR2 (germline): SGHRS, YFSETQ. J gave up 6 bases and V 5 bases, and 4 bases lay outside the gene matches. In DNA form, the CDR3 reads TGCGCCAGCAGTAGCGGGGAGCTCAATGAGCAGTTCTTC. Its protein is CASSSGELNEQFF.

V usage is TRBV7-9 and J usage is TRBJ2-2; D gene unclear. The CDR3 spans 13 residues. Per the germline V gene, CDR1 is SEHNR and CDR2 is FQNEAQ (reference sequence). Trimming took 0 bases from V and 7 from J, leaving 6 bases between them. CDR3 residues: CASSLAPGGELFF. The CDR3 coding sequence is TGTGCCAGCAGCTTAGCGCCCGGCGGGGAGCTGTTTTTT. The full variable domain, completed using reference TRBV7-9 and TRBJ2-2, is DTGVSQNPRHKITKRGQNVTFRCDPISEHNRLYWYRQTLGQGPEFLTYFQNEAQLEKSRLLSDRFSAERPKGSFSTLEIQRTEQGDSAMYLCASSLAPGGELFFGEGSRLTVL.

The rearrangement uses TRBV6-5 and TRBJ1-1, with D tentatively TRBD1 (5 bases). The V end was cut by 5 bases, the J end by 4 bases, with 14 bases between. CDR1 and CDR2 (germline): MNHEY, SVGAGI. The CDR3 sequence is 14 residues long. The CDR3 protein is CASSRDWRSTEAFF. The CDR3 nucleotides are TGTGCCAGCAGTAGGGACTGGAGGAGCACTGAAGCTTTCTTT.

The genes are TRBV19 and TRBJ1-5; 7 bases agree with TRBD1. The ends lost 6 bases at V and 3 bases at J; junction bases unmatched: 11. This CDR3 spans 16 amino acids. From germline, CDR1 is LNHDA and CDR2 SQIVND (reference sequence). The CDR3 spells CASSRDRAQVNQPQHF. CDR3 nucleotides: TGTGCCAGTAGCCGCGACAGGGCCCAGGTCAATCAGCCCCAGCATTTT.

The DNA for the CDR3 is TGTGCCAGCAGCCGGGAGGGGGCGTCCTTCTACGAGCAGTACTTC. It yields the protein CASSREGASFYEQYF. This chain connects TRBV9 to TRBJ2-7; perhaps TRBD2 as D (8 bases). Germline CDR1 and CDR2: SGDLS and YYNGEE. The CDR3 is 15 residues long. V gave up 4 bases and J gave up 3 bases, with 17 bases separating them.

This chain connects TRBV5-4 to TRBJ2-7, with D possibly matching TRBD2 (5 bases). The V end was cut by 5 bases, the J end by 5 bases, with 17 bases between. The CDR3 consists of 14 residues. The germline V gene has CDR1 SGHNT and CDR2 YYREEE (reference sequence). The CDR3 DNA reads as TGTGCCAGCAGTCCGGACTCATTCCTGCACGAGCAGTACTTC. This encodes CASSPDSFLHEQYF.

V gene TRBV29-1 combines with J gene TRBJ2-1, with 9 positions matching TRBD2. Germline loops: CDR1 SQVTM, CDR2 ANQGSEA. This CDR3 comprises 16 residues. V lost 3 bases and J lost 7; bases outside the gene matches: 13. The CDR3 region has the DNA TGCAGCGTTGAGGTGGTGGCGGGAGGGGAGATGAATGAGCAGTTCTTC. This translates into CSVEVVAGGEMNEQFF.

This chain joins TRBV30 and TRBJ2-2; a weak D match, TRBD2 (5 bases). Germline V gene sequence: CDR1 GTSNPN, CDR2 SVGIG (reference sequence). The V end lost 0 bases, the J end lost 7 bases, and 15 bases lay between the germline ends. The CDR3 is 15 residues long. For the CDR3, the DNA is TGTGCCTGGAGTGTATCCGGCCTGGGGAGCGGGGAGCTGTTTTTT. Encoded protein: CAWSVSGLGSGELFF.

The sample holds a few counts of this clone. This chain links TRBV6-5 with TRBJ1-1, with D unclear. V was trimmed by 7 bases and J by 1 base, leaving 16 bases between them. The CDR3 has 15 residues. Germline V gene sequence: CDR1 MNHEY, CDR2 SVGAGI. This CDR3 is CASTLGLRRNTEAFF. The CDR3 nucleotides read TGTGCCAGCACCCTGGGCCTTAGAAGGAACACTGAAGCTTTCTTT.

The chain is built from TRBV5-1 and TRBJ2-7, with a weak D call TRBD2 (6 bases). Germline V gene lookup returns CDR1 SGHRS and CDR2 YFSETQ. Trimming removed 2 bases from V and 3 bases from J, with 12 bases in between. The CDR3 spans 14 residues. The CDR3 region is CASSLPSVFYEQYF. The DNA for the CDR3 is TGCGCCAGCAGCTTACCTAGCGTATTCTACGAGCAGTACTTC.

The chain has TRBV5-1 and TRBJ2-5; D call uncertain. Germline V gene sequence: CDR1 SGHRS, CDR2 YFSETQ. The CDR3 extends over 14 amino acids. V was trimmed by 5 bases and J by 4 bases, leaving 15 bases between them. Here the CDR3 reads CASRISDSSETQYF. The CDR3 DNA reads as TGCGCCAGCAGAATATCGGATAGCTCAGAGACCCAGTACTTC.

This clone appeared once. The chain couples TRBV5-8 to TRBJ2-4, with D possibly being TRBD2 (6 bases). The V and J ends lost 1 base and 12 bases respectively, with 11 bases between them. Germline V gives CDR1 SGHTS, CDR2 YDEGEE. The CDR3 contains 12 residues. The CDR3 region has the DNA TGTGCCAGCAGCTTGTCGGACTACACTCAGTACTTC. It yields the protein CASSLSDYTQYF. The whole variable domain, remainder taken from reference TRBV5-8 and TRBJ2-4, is EAGVTQSPTHLIKTRGQQATLRCSPISGHTSVYWYQQALGLGLQFLLWYDEGEERNRGNFPPRFSGRQFPNYSSELNVNALELEDSALYLCASSLSDYTQYFGAGTRLSVL.

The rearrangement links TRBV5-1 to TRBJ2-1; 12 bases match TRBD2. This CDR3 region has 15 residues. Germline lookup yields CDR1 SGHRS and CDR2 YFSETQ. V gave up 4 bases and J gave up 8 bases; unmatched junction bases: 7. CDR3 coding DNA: TGCGCCAGCAGCAACCCGACTAGCGGGAGATATGAGCAGTTCTTC. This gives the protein CASSNPTSGRYEQFF.

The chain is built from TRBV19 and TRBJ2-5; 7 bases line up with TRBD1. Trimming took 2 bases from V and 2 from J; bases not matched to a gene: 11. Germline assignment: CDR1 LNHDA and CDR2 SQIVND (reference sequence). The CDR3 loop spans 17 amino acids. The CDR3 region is CASSILKDRSVQETQYF. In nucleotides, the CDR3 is TGTGCCAGTAGTATATTGAAGGACAGGTCTGTACAAGAGACCCAGTACTTC. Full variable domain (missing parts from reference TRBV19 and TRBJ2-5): DGGITQSPKYLFRKEGQNVTLSCEQNLNHDAMYWYRQDPGQGLRLIYYSQIVNDFQKGDIAEGYSVSREKKESFPLTVTSAQKNPTAFYLCASSILKDRSVQETQYFGPGTRLLVL.

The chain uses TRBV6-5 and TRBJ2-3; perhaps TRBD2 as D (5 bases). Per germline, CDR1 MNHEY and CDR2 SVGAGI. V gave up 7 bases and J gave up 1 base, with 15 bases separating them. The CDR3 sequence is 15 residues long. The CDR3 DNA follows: TGTGCCAGCAAGGTAGAGGGCGGCGGCACAGATACGCAGTATTTT. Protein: CASKVEGGGTDTQYF.

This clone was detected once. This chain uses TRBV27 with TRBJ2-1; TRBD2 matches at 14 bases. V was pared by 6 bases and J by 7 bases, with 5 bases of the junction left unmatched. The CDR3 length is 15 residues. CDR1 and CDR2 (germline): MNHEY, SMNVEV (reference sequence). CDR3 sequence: CASSWGLAGENEQFF. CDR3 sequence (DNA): TGTGCCAGCAGCTGGGGACTAGCGGGAGAGAATGAGCAGTTCTTC.

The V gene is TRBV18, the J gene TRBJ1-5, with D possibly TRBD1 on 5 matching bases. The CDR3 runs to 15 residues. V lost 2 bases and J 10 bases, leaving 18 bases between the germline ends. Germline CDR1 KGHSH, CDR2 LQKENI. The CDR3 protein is CASSPMGRKVSPQHF. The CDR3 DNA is TGTGCCAGCTCACCAATGGGGCGGAAGGTTAGCCCCCAGCATTTT.

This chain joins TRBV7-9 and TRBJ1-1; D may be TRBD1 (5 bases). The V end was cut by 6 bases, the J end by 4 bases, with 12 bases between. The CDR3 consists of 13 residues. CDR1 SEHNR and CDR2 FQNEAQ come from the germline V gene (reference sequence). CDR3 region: CASSRGVGTEAFF. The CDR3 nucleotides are TGTGCCAGCAGTCGGGGGGTCGGCACTGAAGCTTTCTTT.

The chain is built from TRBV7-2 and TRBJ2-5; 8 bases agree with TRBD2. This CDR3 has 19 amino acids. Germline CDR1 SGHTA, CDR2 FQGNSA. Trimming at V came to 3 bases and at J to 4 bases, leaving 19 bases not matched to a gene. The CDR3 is CASSFDVVLAAGGGETQYF. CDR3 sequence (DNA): TGTGCCAGCAGCTTCGATGTCGTCCTAGCGGCGGGAGGAGGAGAGACCCAGTACTTC.

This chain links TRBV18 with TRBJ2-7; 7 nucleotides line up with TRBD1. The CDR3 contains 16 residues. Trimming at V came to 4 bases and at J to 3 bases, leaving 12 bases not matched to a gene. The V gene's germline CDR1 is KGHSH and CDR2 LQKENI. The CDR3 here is CASSLGGTAQSYEQYF. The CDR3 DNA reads TGTGCCAGCTCACTCGGTGGGACAGCTCAAAGCTACGAGCAGTACTTC.

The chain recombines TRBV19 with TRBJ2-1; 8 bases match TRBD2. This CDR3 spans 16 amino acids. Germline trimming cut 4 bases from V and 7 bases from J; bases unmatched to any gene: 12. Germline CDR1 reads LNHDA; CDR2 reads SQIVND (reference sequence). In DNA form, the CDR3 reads TGTGCCAGTAGTAAAGCGTCGGGAGGGCTATGGAATGAGCAGTTCTTC. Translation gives CASSKASGGLWNEQFF. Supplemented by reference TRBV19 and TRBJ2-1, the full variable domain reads DGGITQSPKYLFRKEGQNVTLSCEQNLNHDAMYWYRQDPGQGLRLIYYSQIVNDFQKGDIAEGYSVSREKKESFPLTVTSAQKNPTAFYLCASSKASGGLWNEQFFGPGTRLTVL.

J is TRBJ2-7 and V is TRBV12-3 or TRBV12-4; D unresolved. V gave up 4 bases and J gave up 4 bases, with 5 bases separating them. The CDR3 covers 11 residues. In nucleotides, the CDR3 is TGTGCCAGCAGTTGGGCATACGAGCAGTACTTC. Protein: CASSWAYEQYF.

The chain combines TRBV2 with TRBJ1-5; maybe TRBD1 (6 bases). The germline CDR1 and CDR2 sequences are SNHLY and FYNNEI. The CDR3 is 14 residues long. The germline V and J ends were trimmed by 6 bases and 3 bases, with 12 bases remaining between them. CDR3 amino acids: CASSPGHHNQPQHF. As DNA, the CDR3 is TGTGCCAGCAGCCCGGGACACCACAATCAGCCCCAGCATTTT. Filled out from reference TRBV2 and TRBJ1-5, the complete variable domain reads EPEVTQTPSHQVTQMGQEVILRCVPISNHLYFYWYRQILGQKVEFLVSFYNNEISEKSEIFDDQFSVERPDGSNFTLKIRSTKLEDSAMYFCASSPGHHNQPQHFGDGTRLSIL.

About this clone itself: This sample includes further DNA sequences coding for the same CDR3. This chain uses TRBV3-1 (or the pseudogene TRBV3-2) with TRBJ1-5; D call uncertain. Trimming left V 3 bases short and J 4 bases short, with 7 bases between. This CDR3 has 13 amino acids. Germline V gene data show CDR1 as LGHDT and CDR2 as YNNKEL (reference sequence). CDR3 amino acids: CASSQDLNQPQHF. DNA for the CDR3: TGTGCCAGCAGCCAGGACTTAAATCAGCCCCAGCATTTT.

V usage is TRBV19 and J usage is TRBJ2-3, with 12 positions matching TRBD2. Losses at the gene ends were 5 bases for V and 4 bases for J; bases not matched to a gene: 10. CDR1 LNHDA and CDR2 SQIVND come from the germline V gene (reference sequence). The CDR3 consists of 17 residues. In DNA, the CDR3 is TGTGCCAGTAGTCCCAGGACTAGCGGGAATAGGGCAGATACGCAGTATTTT. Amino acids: CASSPRTSGNRADTQYF. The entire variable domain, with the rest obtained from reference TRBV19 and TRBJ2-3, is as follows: DGGITQSPKYLFRKEGQNVTLSCEQNLNHDAMYWYRQDPGQGLRLIYYSQIVNDFQKGDIAEGYSVSREKKESFPLTVTSAQKNPTAFYLCASSPRTSGNRADTQYFGPGTRLTVL.